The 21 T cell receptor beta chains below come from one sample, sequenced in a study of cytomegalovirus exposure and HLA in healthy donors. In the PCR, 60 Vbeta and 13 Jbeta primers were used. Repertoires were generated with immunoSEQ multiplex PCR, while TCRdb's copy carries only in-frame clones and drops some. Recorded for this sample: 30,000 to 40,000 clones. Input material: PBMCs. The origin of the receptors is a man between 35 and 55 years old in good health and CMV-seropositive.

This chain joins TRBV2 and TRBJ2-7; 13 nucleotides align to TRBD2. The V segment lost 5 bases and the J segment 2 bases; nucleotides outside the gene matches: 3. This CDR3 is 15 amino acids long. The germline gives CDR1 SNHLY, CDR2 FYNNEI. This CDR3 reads CASSTGTSGTYEQYF. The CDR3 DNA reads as TGTGCCAGCAGTACCGGGACTAGCGGGACCTACGAGCAGTACTTC. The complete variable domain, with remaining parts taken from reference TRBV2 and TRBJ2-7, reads EPEVTQTPSHQVTQMGQEVILRCVPISNHLYFYWYRQILGQKVEFLVSFYNNEISEKSEIFDDQFSVERPDGSNFTLKIRSTKLEDSAMYFCASSTGTSGTYEQYFGPGTRLTVT.

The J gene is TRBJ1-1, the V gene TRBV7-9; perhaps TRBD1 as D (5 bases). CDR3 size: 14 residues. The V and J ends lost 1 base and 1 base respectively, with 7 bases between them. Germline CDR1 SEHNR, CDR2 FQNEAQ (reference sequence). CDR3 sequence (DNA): TGTGCCAGCAGCTTAGGAACAGGGAACACTGAAGCTTTCTTT. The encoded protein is CASSLGTGNTEAFF.

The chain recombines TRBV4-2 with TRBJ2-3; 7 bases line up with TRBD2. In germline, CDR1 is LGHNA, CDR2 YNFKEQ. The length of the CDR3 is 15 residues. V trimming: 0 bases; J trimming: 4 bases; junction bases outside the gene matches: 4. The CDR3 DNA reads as TGTGCCAGCAGCCAAGATGTGGGAGGGCCAGATACGCAGTATTTT. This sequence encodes CASSQDVGGPDTQYF.

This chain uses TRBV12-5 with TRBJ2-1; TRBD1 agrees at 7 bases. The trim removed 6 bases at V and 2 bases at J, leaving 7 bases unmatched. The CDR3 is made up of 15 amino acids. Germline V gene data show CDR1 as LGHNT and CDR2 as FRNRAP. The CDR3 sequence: CASGRRQGAYNEQFF. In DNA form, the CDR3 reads TGTGCTAGTGGCCGCAGACAGGGTGCCTACAATGAGCAGTTCTTC. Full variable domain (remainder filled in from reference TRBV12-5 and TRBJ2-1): DARVTQTPRHKVTEMGQEVTMRCQPILGHNTVFWYRQTMMQGLELLAYFRNRAPLDDSGMPKDRFSAEMPDATLATLKIQPSEPRDSAVYFCASGRRQGAYNEQFFGPGTRLTVL.

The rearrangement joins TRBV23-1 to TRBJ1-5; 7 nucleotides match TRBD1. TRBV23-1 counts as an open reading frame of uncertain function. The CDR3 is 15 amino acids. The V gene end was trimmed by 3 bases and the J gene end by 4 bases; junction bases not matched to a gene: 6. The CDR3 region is CASSHPVTGNQPQHF. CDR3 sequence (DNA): TGCGCCAGCAGTCACCCTGTGACAGGGAATCAGCCCCAGCATTTT.

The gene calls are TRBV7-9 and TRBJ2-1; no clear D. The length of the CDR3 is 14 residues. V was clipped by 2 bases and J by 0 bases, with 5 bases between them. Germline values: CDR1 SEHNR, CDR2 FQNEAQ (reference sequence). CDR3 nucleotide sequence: TGTGCCAGCAGCTTACTAAGCTCCTACAATGAGCAGTTCTTC. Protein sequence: CASSLLSSYNEQFF.

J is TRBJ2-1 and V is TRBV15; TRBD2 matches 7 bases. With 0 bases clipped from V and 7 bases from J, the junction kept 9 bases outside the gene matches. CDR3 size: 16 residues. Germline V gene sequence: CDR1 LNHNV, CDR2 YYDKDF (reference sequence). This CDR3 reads CATSRDGSSGGNEQFF. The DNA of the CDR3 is TGTGCCACCAGCAGAGATGGGTCTAGCGGAGGGAATGAGCAGTTCTTC.

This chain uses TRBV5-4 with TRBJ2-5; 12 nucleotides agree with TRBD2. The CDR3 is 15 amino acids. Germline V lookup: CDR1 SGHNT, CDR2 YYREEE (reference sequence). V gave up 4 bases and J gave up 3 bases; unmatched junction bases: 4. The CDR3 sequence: CASSRTSGMEETQYF. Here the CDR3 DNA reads TGTGCCAGCAGCCGGACTAGCGGGATGGAAGAGACCCAGTACTTC.

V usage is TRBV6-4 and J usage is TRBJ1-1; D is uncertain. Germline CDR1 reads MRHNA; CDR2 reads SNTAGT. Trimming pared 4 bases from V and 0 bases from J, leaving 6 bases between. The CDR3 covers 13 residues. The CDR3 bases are TGTGCCAGCAGTGTAGTCTTGAACACTGAAGCTTTCTTT. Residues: CASSVVLNTEAFF.

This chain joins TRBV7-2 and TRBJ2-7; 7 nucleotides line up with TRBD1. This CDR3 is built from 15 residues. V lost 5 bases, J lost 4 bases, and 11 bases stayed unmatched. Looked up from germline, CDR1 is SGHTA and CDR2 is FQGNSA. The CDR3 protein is CASSPREGGEYEQYF. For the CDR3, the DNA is TGTGCCAGCAGCCCCCGTGAAGGGGGCGAATACGAGCAGTACTTC.

CDR3 in amino acids: CASTLETSNYGYTF. CDR3 nucleotide sequence: TGTGCCTCTACCCTAGAGACCTCCAACTATGGCTACACCTTC. This sequence joins TRBV30 and TRBJ1-2; D unresolved. CDR3 length: 14 residues. V was trimmed by 7 bases and J by 2 bases, leaving 17 bases between them. Germline CDR1 is GTSNPN and CDR2 is SVGIG (reference sequence).

Here the CDR3 DNA reads TGTGCCAGCAGAAAAAAGGGCGACAGCTTGGGGCCTGAAGCTTTCTTT. Translated: CASRKKGDSLGPEAFF. This chain links TRBV21-1 with TRBJ1-1; TRBD1, the table's D call, was not compared with the DNA. TRBV21-1 is noted as a pseudogene. This CDR3 has 16 amino acids.

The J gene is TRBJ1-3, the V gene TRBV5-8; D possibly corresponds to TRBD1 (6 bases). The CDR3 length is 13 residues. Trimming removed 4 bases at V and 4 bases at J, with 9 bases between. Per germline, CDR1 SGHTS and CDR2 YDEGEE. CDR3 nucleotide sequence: TGTGCCAGCAGCACAGGGACCGGAAACACCATATATTTT. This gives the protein CASSTGTGNTIYF. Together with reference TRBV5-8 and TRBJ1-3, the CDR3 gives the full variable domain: EAGVTQSPTHLIKTRGQQATLRCSPISGHTSVYWYQQALGLGLQFLLWYDEGEERNRGNFPPRFSGRQFPNYSSELNVNALELEDSALYLCASSTGTGNTIYFGEGSWLTVV.

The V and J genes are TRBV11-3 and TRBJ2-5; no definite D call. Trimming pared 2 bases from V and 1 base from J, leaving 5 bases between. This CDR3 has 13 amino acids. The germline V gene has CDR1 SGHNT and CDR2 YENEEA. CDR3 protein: CASSLPGQETQYF. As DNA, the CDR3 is TGTGCCAGCAGCTTACCGGGCCAAGAGACCCAGTACTTC.

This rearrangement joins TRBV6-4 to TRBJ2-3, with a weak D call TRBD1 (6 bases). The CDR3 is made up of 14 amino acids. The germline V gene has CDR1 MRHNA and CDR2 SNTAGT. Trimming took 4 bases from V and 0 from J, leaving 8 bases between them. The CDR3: CASSVTGSTDTQYF. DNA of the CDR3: TGTGCCAGCAGTGTGACAGGCAGCACAGATACGCAGTATTTT.

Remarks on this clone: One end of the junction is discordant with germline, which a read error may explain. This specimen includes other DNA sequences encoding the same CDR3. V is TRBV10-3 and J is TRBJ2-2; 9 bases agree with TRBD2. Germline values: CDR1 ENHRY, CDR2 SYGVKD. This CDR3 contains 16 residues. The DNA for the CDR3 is TGTGCCATCAGTAGGGGGACTAGCCAAAACACCGGGGAGCTGTTCTTT. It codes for CAISRGTSQNTGELFF.

CDR3 amino acids: CASSHPQQGAGEQYF. The CDR3 DNA sequence: TGTGCCAGCAGCCATCCCCAACAGGGGGCGGGGGAGCAGTACTTC. The V call is TRBV7-3, the J call TRBJ2-7; 9 bases align to TRBD1. V shed 5 bases, J shed 7 bases, and the junction held 12 bases outside the gene matches. The germline CDR1 and CDR2 sequences are SGHTA and FQGTGA. The CDR3 contains 15 residues.

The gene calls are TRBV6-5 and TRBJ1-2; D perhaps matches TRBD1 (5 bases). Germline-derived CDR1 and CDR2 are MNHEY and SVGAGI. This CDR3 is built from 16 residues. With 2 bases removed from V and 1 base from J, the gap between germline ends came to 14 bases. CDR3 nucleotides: TGTGCCAGCAGTTACGGTCCCGCAGGGTTTAACTATGGCTACACCTTC. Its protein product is CASSYGPAGFNYGYTF.

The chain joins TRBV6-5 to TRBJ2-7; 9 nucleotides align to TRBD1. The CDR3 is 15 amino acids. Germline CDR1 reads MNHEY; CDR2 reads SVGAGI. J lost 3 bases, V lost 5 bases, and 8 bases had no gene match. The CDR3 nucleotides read TGTGCCAGCAGTATGTCGGACAGGGGCGTCTACGAGCAGTACTTC. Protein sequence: CASSMSDRGVYEQYF.

As DNA, the CDR3 is TGTGCCAGCAGCTTAGCGGGGAGCTACAATGAGCAGTTCTTC. It yields the protein CASSLAGSYNEQFF. This rearrangement joins TRBV5-4 to TRBJ2-1, with 7 positions matching TRBD2. The CDR3 runs 14 residues. With 2 bases clipped from V and 3 bases from J, the junction kept 2 bases outside the gene matches. The V gene's germline CDR1 is SGHNT and CDR2 YYREEE (reference sequence).

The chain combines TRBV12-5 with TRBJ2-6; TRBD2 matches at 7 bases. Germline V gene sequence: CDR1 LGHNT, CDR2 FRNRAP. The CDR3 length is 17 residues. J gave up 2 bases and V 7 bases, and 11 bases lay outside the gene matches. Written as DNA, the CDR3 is TGTGCTAGTGCCCCCGGGGAGGGTACTCCTGGGGCCAACGTCCTGACTTTC. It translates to CASAPGEGTPGANVLTF.